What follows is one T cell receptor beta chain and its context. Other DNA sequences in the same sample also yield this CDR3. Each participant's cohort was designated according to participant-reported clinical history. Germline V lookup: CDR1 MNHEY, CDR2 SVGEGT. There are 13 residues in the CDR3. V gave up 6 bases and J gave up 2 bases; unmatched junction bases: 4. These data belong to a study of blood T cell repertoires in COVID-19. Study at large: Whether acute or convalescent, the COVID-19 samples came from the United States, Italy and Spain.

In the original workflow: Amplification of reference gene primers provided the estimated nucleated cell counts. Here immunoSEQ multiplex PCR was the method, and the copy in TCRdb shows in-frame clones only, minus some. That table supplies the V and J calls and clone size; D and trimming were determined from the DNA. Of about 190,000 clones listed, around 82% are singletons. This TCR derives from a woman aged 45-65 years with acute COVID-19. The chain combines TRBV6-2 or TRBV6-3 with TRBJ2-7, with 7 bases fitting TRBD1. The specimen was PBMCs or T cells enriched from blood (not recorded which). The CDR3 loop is CASSPGQTYEQYV. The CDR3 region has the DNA TGTGCCAGCAGCCCGGGACAGACCTACGAGCAGTACGTC.